The T cell receptor (beta chain) under discussion was sequenced for a study of cytomegalovirus exposure and HLA in healthy donors. The table came from immunoSEQ multiplex PCR; TCRdb's copy has only in-frame clones and leaves some out. The table shows tens of thousands of clones, with 85% to 95% occurring only once. The sequenced material came from PBMCs. This TCR was sampled from a man aged 18-30 years in good health and CMV-seronegative.

CDR3 DNA sequence: TGCGCCAGCAGCCAAGATGGGACTAGCGGGGGTTACGAGCAGTACTTC. Its protein product is CASSQDGTSGGYEQYF. The gene calls are TRBV4-3 and TRBJ2-7, with TRBD2 matching over 14 bases. The junction had 2 bases not matched to a gene; V was cut back by 0 bases and J by 4 bases. This CDR3 comprises 16 residues. Germline V lookup: CDR1 LGHNA, CDR2 YSLEER.